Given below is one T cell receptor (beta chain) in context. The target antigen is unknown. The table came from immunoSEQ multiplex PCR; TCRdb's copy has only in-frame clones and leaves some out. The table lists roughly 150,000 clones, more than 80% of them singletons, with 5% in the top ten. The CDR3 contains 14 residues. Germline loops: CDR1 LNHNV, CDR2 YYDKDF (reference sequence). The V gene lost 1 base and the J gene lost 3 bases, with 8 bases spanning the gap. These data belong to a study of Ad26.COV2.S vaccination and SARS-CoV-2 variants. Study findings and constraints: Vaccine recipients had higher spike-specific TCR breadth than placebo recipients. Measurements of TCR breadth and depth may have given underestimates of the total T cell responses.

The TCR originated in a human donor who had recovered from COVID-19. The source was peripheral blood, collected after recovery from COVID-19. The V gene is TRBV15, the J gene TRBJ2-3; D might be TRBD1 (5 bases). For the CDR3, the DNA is TGTGCCACCAGCAGAGCTACAGGTACAGATACGCAGTATTTT. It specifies CATSRATGTDTQYF.